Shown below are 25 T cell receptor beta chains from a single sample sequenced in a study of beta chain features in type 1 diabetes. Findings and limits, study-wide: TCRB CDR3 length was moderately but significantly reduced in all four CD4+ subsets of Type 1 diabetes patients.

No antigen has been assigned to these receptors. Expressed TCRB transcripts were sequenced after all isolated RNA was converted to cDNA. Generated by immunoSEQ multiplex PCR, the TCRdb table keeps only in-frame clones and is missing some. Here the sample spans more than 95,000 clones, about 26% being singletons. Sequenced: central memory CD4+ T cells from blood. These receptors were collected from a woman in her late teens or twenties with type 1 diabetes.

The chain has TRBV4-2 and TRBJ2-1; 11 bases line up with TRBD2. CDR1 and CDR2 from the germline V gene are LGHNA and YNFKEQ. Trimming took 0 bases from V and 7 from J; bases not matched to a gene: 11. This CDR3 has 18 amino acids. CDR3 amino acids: CASSQDIIGTSGKNEQFF. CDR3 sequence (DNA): TGTGCCAGCAGCCAAGATATTATCGGGACTAGCGGCAAAAATGAGCAGTTCTTC.

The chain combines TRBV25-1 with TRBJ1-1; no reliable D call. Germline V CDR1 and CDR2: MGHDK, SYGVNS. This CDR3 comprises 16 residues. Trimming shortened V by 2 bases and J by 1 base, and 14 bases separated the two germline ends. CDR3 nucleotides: TGTGCCAGCAGTGAAGAACTGAGGAGTCCGAACACTGAAGCTTTCTTT. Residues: CASSEELRSPNTEAFF.

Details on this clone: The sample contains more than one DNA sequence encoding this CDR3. The CDR3 nucleotides are TGTGCCAGCAGCTTAGCCCTTTACACTGAAGCTTTCTTT. This sequence encodes CASSLALYTEAFF. The chain uses TRBV11-2 and TRBJ1-1, with unresolved D. This CDR3 has 13 residues. Between the trimmed V and J ends, which lost 1 base and 3 bases, there was a span of 6 bases. Germline assignment: CDR1 SGHAT and CDR2 FQNNGV.

CDR3 in amino acids: CAWSRLDRHTEAFF. The CDR3 nucleotides read TGTGCCTGGAGTCGTTTGGACAGACACACTGAAGCTTTCTTT. The V and J genes are TRBV30 and TRBJ1-1, with a possible D match to TRBD1 (6 bases). V lost 2 bases to trimming and J lost 3 bases, with 13 bases between them. Germline V lookup: CDR1 GTSNPN, CDR2 SVGIG (reference sequence). The CDR3 totals 14 residues.

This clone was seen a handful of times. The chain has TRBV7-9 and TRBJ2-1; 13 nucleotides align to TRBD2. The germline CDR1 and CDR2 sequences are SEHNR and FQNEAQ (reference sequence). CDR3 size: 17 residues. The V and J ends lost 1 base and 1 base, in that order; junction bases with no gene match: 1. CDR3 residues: CASSLGLAGGSYNEQFF. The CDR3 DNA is TGTGCCAGCAGCTTAGGACTAGCGGGAGGTTCCTACAATGAGCAGTTCTTC.

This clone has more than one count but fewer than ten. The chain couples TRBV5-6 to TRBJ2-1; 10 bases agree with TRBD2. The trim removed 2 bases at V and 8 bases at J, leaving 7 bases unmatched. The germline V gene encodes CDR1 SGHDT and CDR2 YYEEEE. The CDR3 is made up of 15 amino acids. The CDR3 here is CASSFFSGGHDEQFF. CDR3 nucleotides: TGTGCCAGCAGCTTCTTTAGCGGGGGGCACGATGAGCAGTTCTTC.

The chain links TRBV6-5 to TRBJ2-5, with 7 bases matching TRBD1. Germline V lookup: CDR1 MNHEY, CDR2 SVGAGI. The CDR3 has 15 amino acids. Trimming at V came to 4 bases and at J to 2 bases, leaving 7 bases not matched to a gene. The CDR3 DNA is TGTGCCAGCAGTTCCACAGGGGCTGGACAAGAGACCCAGTACTTC. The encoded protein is CASSSTGAGQETQYF.

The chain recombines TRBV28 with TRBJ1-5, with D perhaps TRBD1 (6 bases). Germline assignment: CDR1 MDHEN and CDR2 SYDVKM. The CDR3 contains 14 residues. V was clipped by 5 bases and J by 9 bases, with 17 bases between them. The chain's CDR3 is CASSISRGPRPQHF. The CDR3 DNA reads TGTGCCAGCAGTATCAGCAGGGGCCCTCGGCCCCAGCATTTT.

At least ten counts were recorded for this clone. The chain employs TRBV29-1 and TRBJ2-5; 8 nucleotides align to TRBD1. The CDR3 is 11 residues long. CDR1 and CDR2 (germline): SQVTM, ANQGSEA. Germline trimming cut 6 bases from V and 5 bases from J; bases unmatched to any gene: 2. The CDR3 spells CSVTGGETQYF. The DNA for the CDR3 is TGCAGCGTAACAGGGGGGGAGACCCAGTACTTC.

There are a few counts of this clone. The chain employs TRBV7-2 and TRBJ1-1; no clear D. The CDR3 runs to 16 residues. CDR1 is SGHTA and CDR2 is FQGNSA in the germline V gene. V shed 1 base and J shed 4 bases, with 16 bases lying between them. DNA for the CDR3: TGTGCCAGCAGCTTAGTGGGAGGGCAGGTTAGCACTGAAGCTTTCTTT. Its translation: CASSLVGGQVSTEAFF.

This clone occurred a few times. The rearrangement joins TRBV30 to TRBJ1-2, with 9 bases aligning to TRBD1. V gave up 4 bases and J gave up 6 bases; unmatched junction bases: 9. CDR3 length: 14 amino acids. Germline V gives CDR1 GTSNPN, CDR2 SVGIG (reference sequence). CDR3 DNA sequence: TGTGCCTGGATTTCCCTGGGACAGGGTCATGGCTACACCTTC. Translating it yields CAWISLGQGHGYTF. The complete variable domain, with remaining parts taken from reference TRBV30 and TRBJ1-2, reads SQTIHQWPATLVQPVGSPLSLECTVEGTSNPNLYWYRQAAGRGLQLLFYSVGIGQISSEVPQNLSASRPQDRQFILSSKKLLLSDSGFYLCAWISLGQGHGYTFGSGTRLTVV.

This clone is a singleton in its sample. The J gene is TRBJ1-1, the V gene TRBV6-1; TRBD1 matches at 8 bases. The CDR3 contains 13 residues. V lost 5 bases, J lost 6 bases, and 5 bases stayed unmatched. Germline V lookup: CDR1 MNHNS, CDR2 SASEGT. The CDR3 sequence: CASSPDRGAEAFF. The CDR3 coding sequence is TGTGCCAGCAGTCCCGACAGGGGAGCTGAAGCTTTCTTT.

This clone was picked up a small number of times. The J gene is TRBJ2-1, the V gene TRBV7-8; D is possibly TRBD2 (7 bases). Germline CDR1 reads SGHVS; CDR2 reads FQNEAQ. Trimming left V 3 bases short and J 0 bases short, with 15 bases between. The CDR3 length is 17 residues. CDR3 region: CASSFGGQGSSYNEQFF. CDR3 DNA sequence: TGTGCCAGCAGCTTCGGGGGGCAGGGCAGCTCCTACAATGAGCAGTTCTTC.

The CDR3 spells CAWSPGYNYGYTF. Written as DNA, the CDR3 is TGTGCCTGGAGTCCAGGGTATAACTATGGCTACACCTTC. The rearrangement uses TRBV30 and TRBJ1-2; the D gene is possibly TRBD1 (5 bases). The V gene's germline CDR1 is GTSNPN and CDR2 SVGIG (reference sequence). This CDR3 contains 13 residues. Trimming stripped 2 bases from V and 1 base from J, with 8 bases between. Combining the CDR3 with reference TRBV30 and TRBJ1-2 gives the whole variable domain SQTIHQWPATLVQPVGSPLSLECTVEGTSNPNLYWYRQAAGRGLQLLFYSVGIGQISSEVPQNLSASRPQDRQFILSSKKLLLSDSGFYLCAWSPGYNYGYTFGSGTRLTVV.

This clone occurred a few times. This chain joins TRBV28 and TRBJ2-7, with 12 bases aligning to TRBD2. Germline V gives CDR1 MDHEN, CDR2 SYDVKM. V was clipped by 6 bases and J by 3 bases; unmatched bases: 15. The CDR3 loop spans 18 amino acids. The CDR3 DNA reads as TGTGCCAGCAGGTCTAGCGGGAGGGCCTTGGCCCCCCTCTACGAGCAGTACGTC. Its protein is CASRSSGRALAPLYEQYV.

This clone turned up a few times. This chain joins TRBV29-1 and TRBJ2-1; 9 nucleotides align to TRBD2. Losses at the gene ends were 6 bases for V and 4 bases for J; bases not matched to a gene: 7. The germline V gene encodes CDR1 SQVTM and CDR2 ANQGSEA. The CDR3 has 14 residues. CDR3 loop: CSVLGLAEYNEQFF. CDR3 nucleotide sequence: TGCAGCGTGCTGGGACTAGCCGAATACAATGAGCAGTTCTTC.

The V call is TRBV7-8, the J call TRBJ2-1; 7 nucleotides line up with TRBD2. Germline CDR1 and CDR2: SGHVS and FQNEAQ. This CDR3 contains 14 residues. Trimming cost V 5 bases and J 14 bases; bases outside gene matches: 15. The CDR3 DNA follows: TGTGCCAGCAGCCTGACGAGCGGGACGGGGGTTGAGTTCTTC. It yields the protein CASSLTSGTGVEFF.

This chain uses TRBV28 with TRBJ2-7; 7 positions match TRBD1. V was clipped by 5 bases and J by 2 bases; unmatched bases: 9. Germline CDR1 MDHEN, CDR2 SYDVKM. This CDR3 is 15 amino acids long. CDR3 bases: TGTGCCAGCAGTCCACAAGACAGGGTGACCTACGAGCAGTACTTC. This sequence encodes CASSPQDRVTYEQYF. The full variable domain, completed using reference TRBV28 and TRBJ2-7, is DVKVTQSSRYLVKRTGEKVFLECVQDMDHENMFWYRQDPGLGLRLIYFSYDVKMKEKGDIPEGYSVSREKKERFSLILESASTNQTSMYLCASSPQDRVTYEQYFGPGTRLTVT.

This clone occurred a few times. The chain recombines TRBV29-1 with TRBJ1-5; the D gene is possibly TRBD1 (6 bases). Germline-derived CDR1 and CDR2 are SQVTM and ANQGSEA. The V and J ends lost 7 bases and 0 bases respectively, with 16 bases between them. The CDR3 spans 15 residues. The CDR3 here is CSALSRGDSNQPQHF. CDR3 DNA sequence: TGCAGCGCCCTAAGCAGGGGAGATAGCAATCAGCCCCAGCATTTT.

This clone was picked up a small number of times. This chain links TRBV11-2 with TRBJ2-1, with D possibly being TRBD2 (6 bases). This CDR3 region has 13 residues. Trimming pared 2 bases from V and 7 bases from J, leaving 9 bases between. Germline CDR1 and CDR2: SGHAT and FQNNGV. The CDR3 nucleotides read TGTGCCAGCAGCTTACTAGCGACGAATGAGCAGTTCTTC. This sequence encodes CASSLLATNEQFF.

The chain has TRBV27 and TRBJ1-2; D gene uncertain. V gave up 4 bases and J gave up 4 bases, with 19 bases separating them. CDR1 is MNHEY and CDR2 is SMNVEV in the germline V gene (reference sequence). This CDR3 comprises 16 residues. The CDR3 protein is CASSSLEQKTVYGYTF. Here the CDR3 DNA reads TGTGCCAGCAGTTCTCTTGAACAGAAAACGGTCTATGGCTACACCTTC.

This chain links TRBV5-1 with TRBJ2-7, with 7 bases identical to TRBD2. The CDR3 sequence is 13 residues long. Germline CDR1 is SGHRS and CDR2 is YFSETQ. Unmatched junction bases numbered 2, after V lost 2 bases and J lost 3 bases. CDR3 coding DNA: TGCGCCAGCAGCTTTGGGGAGGGCTACGAGCAGTACTTC. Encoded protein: CASSFGEGYEQYF.

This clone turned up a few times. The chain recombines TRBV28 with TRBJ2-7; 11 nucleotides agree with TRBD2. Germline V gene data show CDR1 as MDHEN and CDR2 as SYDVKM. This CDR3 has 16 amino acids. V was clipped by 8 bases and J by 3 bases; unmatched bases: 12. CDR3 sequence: CASDRGGTSGYYEQYF. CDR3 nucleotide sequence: TGTGCCAGCGATCGGGGGGGGACTAGCGGATACTACGAGCAGTACTTC. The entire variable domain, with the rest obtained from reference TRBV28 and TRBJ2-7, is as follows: DVKVTQSSRYLVKRTGEKVFLECVQDMDHENMFWYRQDPGLGLRLIYFSYDVKMKEKGDIPEGYSVSREKKERFSLILESASTNQTSMYLCASDRGGTSGYYEQYFGPGTRLTVT.

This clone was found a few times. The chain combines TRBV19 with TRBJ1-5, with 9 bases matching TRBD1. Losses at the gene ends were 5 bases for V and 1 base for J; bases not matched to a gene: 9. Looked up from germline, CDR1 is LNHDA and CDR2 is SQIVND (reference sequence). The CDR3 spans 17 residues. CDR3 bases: TGTGCCAGTAGTCTTAAACCGGGACAGGGAAGCAATCAGCCCCAGCATTTT. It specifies CASSLKPGQGSNQPQHF.

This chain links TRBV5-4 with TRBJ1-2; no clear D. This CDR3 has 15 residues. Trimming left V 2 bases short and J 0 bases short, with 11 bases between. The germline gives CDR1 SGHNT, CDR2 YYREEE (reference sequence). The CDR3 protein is CASSFPTGTNYGYTF. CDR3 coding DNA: TGTGCCAGCAGCTTCCCGACGGGAACTAACTATGGCTACACCTTC. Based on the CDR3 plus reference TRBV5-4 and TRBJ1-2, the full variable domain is ETGVTQSPTHLIKTRGQQVTLRCSSQSGHNTVSWYQQALGQGPQFIFQYYREEENGRGNFPPRFSGLQFPNYSSELNVNALELDDSALYLCASSFPTGTNYGYTFGSGTRLTVV.